This TCR beta chain stems from a study of cytomegalovirus exposure and HLA in healthy donors. Use of 60 Vbeta and 13 Jbeta primers characterized the PCR. Only in-frame clones appear in the TCRdb table, and some are missing; sequencing was by immunoSEQ multiplex PCR. The sample shows some 180,000 clones, around three quarters of them seen only once. The trim removed 3 bases at V and 3 bases at J, leaving 19 bases unmatched. CDR3 length equals 19 residues. The germline V gene encodes CDR1 KGHSH and CDR2 LQKENI. The chain couples TRBV18 to TRBJ2-7, with TRBD1 matching over 8 bases. This receptor was identified in a man aged 30 to 45 in good health and CMV-seronegative. The sample was PBMCs. CDR3 DNA: TGTGCCAGCTCACCGGACAGGGCTGAATTTACGGGCTCCCTCTACGAGCAGTACTTC. It translates to CASSPDRAEFTGSLYEQYF.